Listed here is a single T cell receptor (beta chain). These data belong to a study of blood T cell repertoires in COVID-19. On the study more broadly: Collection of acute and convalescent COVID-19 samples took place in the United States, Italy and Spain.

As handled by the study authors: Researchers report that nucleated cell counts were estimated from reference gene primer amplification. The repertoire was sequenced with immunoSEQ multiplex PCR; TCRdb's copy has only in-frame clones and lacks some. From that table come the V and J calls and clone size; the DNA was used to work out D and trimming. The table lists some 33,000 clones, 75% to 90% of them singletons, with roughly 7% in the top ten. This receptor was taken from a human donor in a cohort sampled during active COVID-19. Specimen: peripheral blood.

The CDR3 region has the DNA TGTGCCAGCAGCATTTCCGGGACTAACCAAGAGACCCAGTACTTC. The encoded protein is CASSISGTNQETQYF. This sequence joins TRBV6-6 and TRBJ2-5; 7 bases are shared with TRBD2. The ends lost 6 bases at V and 0 bases at J; junction bases unmatched: 7. Germline lookup yields CDR1 MNHNY and CDR2 SVGAGI (reference sequence). This CDR3 is 15 amino acids long.